One TCR beta chain is described in this entry. Its target antigen remains unknown. The input lacks base qualities; no much larger clone sits a single base away. The data derive from a study of PD-1 blockade in classical Hodgkin lymphoma (dated by TCRdb to 2019 to 2021). Concerning the study at large: Nivolumab dosing was 3 mg/kg intravenously every 2 weeks, continuing until either disease progression or unacceptable toxicity. To define a peripheral blood immune signature of response to PD-1 blockade in classical Hodgkin lymphoma, the study combined TCR beta sequencing with CyTOF. The investigation overall reported the following: Only a single clinical trial cohort was studied, and what caused the repertoire differences, possibly disease activity or prior therapy, remained undefined. By C4D1, a significant rise was seen in CD4+ TCR diversity but not in CD8+ TCR diversity (p=0.0027 vs p=0.16), and the rise was most apparent among complete responders (p=0.02). Trial patients achieving complete response had baseline diversity similar to newly diagnosed patients, whereas partial responders and progressors had significantly lower diversity. Baseline TCR diversity was reported to be lower in newly diagnosed patients than in healthy donors and to be lower still in relapsed/refractory patients. Lower diversity was seen in patients whose nivolumab began less than 1 year after ASCT, and these patients were left out of later analyses so that immune reconstitution would not confound the results.

The time point label corresponds to: cycle 1 day 1 (C1D1), immediately before nivolumab initiation. Every trial patient had relapsed after autologous stem cell transplantation, and cohorts A, B and C differed in prior brentuximab vedotin exposure. A total of 50 to 70 patients with relapsed/refractory classical Hodgkin lymphoma made up the trial cohort, and each patient's best overall response was complete response, partial response or progressive disease. In the multi-cohort phase II CheckMate 205 trial, trial patients received single-agent nivolumab. An independent review committee assessed best overall response by applying the 2007 International Working Group response criteria. Trial PBMCs were obtained immediately prior to nivolumab initiation (C1D1) and on therapy at cycle 2 day 1 and cycle 4 day 1. Peripheral blood was collected in 8 mL Vacutainer Cell Preparation Tubes, from which PBMCs were isolated by centrifugation and then cryopreserved.

Genomic DNA was extracted with the Qiagen DNeasy kit from unsorted PBMCs and from negatively selected CD4+ and CD8+ fractions. Amplification of TCR beta CDR3 regions was done by immunoSEQ multiplex PCR with primers that anneal to V and J segments. A synthetic immune receptor repertoire was used to minimize amplification bias, and any residual bias was removed computationally once sequencing was done. As for the original processing: Custom Python scripts were used to quantify repertoire diversity as the Shannon entropy index. Unsorted, CD4+ and CD8+ repertoires were examined separately, except in combined analyses, for which CD4+ and CD8+ sequences were merged in silico. Clonal expansion was defined as at least a 2-fold frequency increase after treatment relative to C1D1, with a pseudocount of 0.5 for undetected baseline clones. Clones with 0 or 1 copy at C1D1 were defined as singleton clones, while clones with 2 or more copies were defined as non-singleton clones. By matching protein sequences in sorted samples from the same patient, clones expanded in unsorted samples were annotated as CD4+, CD8+ or unknown. Wilcoxon tests were applied to paired samples to test diversity changes from C1D1 to C4D1. Entries here come from immuneACCESS through TCRdb and include only in-frame sequences with V and J called. Some clones fail to appear in such tables; in the studies checked, an unresolved V gene covers under half of the shortfall, and the cause of the remainder is unknown. V and J calls and clone size are those listed in that table; D and trimming were worked out from the DNA. The sample includes approximately 100,000 clones, with 80% to 95% observed a single time. 2.5% to 3.5% of the sample rests with the top ten.

There are 11 amino acids in the CDR3, from cysteine to phenylalanine inclusive. The only DNA kept is the CDR3, 33 bases in frame from the first base. CDR1 and CDR2 (SQVTM, ANQGSEA) derive from the germline V gene. Trimming takes 7 bases from V and 10 bases from J, and the germline ends sit 16 bases apart. The V and J segments used are TRBV29-1 and TRBJ1-1; a tentative D match to TRBD1 spans 5 bases. The sequencing here drew on peripheral blood mononuclear cells (PBMCs), taken at baseline. The receptor comes from a human donor with classical Hodgkin lymphoma. The sequence in DNA is TGCAGCGCTGGTATGGGAGGGGCAGCTTTCTTT. It translates as CSAGMGGAAFF.